This T cell receptor (beta chain) appears in the sequencing data of a study of PD-1 blockade in classical Hodgkin lymphoma. About the study: With a 2-week interval, patients received intravenous nivolumab at 3 mg/kg. The study, taken as a whole, reports: Whatever underlies the repertoire differences (possibly disease activity or prior therapy) remains undefined.

The data were produced by immunoSEQ multiplex PCR, yet TCRdb's version contains in-frame clones alone and is incomplete. The data contain roughly 40,000 clones, about 72% of them singletons. Each patient relapsed following autologous stem cell transplantation, and prior brentuximab vedotin exposure differed. This clone is labeled as medium-sized. What it binds is unknown. This CDR3 has 15 residues. The V gene lost 5 bases and the J gene lost 1 base, with 12 bases spanning the gap. Germline CDR1 is SGHAT and CDR2 is FQNNGV. The clonotype originates from a human donor with classical Hodgkin lymphoma. The source material was peripheral blood mononuclear cells (PBMCs), sampled at baseline. The chain combines TRBV11-2 with TRBJ2-4, with D unclear. Here the CDR3 DNA reads TGTGCCAGCAGCCCCCACACCGGTGCCAAAAACATTCAGTACTTC. This sequence encodes CASSPHTGAKNIQYF.